The 14 T cell receptor beta chains below all came from one sample that was sequenced in a study of T cells in Graves' hyperthyroidism and ophthalmopathy (dated by TCRdb to the late 2010s). Preparation of the library involved multiplex PCR. TCRdb lists the instrument as Illumina HiSeq 2000. Amplification of TCR beta CDR3 regions was carried out from RNA transcripts. The TCR CDR3 was subjected to a first round of RT-PCR using the HTBI primer set and the Qiagen OneStep RT-PCR kit. TCRdb reworked the public reads: Q25 trimming with fastp, MiXCR clone assembly, productive beta chains retained. Duplicate CDR3 protein sequences are folded into a single record with the most common DNA and genes. Recorded for this sample are 500,000 to 800,000 distinct CDR3 sequences; roughly 46% of them occurred a single time. 7% to 7.5% of the sample belongs to the ten largest clones. The sequencing sample was made of peripheral blood or thyroid tissue (not recorded which). The receptors come from an adult man with Graves' disease, either hyperthyroidism or ophthalmopathy (not recorded which).

This clonotype came up once. The junction departs from germline at one end; a sequencing error may be responsible. The genes are TRBV7-7 and TRBJ2-2; D ambiguous. CDR3 length equals 11 residues. Per germline, CDR1 SSHAT and CDR2 FNYEAQ (reference sequence). The CDR3 region has the DNA TGTGCTAGCAGTAAAGACAGGGAGCTGTTTTTT. Its translation is CASSKDRELFF.

This clonotype was counted many times. DNA of the CDR3: TGCGCCAGCAGTGATCCGACAGGGTGGGGAGCTTTCTTT. As protein: CASSDPTGWGAFF. The chain uses TRBV10-2 and TRBJ1-1; 7 nucleotides agree with TRBD1. V was pared by 3 bases and J by 10 bases, with 8 bases of the junction left unmatched. The V gene's germline CDR1 is WSHSY and CDR2 SAAADI. The CDR3 is 13 amino acids.

With regard to this clonotype: Its ends do not fully match the called genes, so a read error is possible. J is TRBJ1-1 and V is TRBV12-3 or TRBV12-4; D gene ambiguous. There are 10 residues in the CDR3. The CDR3 DNA sequence: TGTGCCATCAGTGAGTCTGCGGCTTTCTTT. It translates to CAISESAAFF.

The V gene is TRBV7-9, the J gene TRBJ2-7; the match to TRBD2 covers 9 bases. The CDR3 consists of 14 residues. V lost 6 bases to trimming and J lost 5 bases; unmatched junction nucleotides: 8. CDR1 is SEHNR, CDR2 FQNEAQ, per germline (reference sequence). CDR3 region: CASSRAGGLDEQYF. Here the CDR3 DNA reads TGTGCCAGCAGTCGGGCGGGGGGGCTCGACGAGCAGTACTTC.

This chain joins TRBV29-1 and TRBJ1-3; 10 bases match TRBD1. This CDR3 has 13 residues. Germline-derived CDR1 and CDR2 are SQVTM and ANQGSEA. Trimming removed 8 bases from V and 4 bases from J; junction bases left unmatched: 5. Here the CDR3 DNA reads TGCAGCCCGACAGGGGGCTTGGGAAACACCATATATTTT. It specifies CSPTGGLGNTIYF.

The J gene is TRBJ2-7, the V gene TRBV10-3; D gene uncertain. The CDR3 totals 13 residues. Trimming stripped 4 bases from V and 2 bases from J, with 9 bases between. Looked up from germline, CDR1 is ENHRY and CDR2 is SYGVKD. The CDR3 DNA follows: TGTGCCATCAGTGTAACACCTACCTACGAGCAGTACTTC. This sequence encodes CAISVTPTYEQYF.

The chain employs TRBV7-2 and TRBJ2-5; D could derive from TRBD1 or TRBD2 (5 bases each). The CDR3 sequence is 10 residues long. CDR1 and CDR2 (germline): SGHTA, FQGNSA. Trimming removed 10 bases from V and 4 bases from J, with 7 bases in between. The CDR3 nucleotides are TGTGCCATGAGGGGAGAGACCCAGTACTTC. Protein: CAMRGETQYF.

This clonotype was detected only a few times. The genes are TRBV5-1 and TRBJ1-2; D ambiguous. Germline values: CDR1 SGHRS, CDR2 YFSETQ. CDR3 size: 16 residues. Trimming shortened V by 0 bases and J by 6 bases, and 18 bases separated the two germline ends. CDR3 protein: CASSLDWQVARNGYTF. In nucleotides, the CDR3 is TGCGCCAGCAGCTTGGATTGGCAGGTAGCGCGGAATGGCTACACCTTC.

The chain employs TRBV7-8 and TRBJ1-2; 7 nucleotides line up with TRBD1. The CDR3 contains 16 residues. V dropped 9 bases and J dropped 4; count of bases not matched to a gene: 17. Germline lookup yields CDR1 SGHVS and CDR2 FQNEAQ. In DNA, the CDR3 is TGTGCCAGTAGTGACCGGGACAGTCAAAGGGTCTATGGCTACACCTTC. This translates into CASSDRDSQRVYGYTF.

This clonotype appeared many times. The chain joins TRBV11-1 to TRBJ2-7; no clear D gene. The V and J ends lost 0 bases and 0 bases respectively, with 6 bases between them. This CDR3 has 14 residues. CDR1 and CDR2 (germline): SGHAT, FQDESV (reference sequence). The CDR3 nucleotides are TGTGCCAGCAGCTTAGCGGGGATCTCCTACGAGCAGTACTTC. Translation: CASSLAGISYEQYF.

Worth noting for this clonotype: Relative to the germline gene, one junction end is altered; a read error may explain this. V is TRBV7-2 and J is TRBJ2-7, with unresolved D. The CDR3 runs to 12 residues. The germline V gene encodes CDR1 SGHTA and CDR2 FQGNSA. The DNA of the CDR3 is TGTGCCAGCAGCCTAAGCAACTACGAGCAGCACTTC. It is translated as CASSLSNYEQHF.

This sequence joins TRBV5-1 and TRBJ1-4; D remains ambiguous. The CDR3 loop spans 17 amino acids. CDR1 and CDR2 from the germline V gene are SGHRS and YFSETQ. Trimming removed 0 bases from V and 3 bases from J, with 15 bases in between. CDR3 residues: CASSLVASGISNEKLFF. The CDR3 DNA follows: TGCGCCAGCAGCTTGGTTGCATCGGGGATCTCTAATGAAAAACTGTTTTTT.

Remarks on this clonotype: An end of the junction differs from the germline gene, which may be a read error. V and J are TRBV2 and TRBJ1-4; tentatively, D is TRBD1 (5 bases). CDR1 is SNHLY and CDR2 is FYNNEI in the germline V gene. This CDR3 contains 11 residues. The CDR3 DNA reads TGTGCCAGCAGTGAAGGCCGGGACCGAAGCTTT. This gives the protein CASSEGRDRSF.

The genes are TRBV7-8 and TRBJ1-2, with a tentative D call TRBD1 (5 bases). V shed 2 bases and J shed 3 bases, with 13 bases lying between them. There are 15 residues in the CDR3. The germline V gene encodes CDR1 SGHVS and CDR2 FQNEAQ. This CDR3 is CASSLLPSRDYGYTF. CDR3 nucleotide sequence: TGTGCCAGCAGCTTATTGCCCTCCAGGGACTATGGCTACACCTTC.